Shown below are 13 T cell receptor beta chains from a single sample sequenced in a study of blood T cell repertoires in COVID-19. Method: immunoSEQ multiplex PCR; TCRdb's copy keeps in-frame clones and lacks some. The sample carries 300,000 to 450,000 clones, 75% to 90% recorded once. Material: PBMCs or T cells enriched from blood (not recorded which). Every receptor here comes from a man aged 18-30 years who had recovered from COVID-19.

This chain connects TRBV29-1 to TRBJ2-1; tentatively, D is TRBD1 (6 bases). Germline loops: CDR1 SQVTM, CDR2 ANQGSEA. CDR3 length equals 15 residues. Deletions cut 3 bases from V and 0 bases from J, with 12 bases between. CDR3 in DNA: TGCAGCGTTGAGCCGGACAGCAACTCCTACAATGAGCAGTTCTTC. This codes for CSVEPDSNSYNEQFF.

The rearrangement links TRBV9 to TRBJ1-2; D might be TRBD1 (6 bases). The length of the CDR3 is 14 residues. CDR1 and CDR2 from the germline V gene are SGDLS and YYNGEE. Between the trimmed V and J ends, which lost 3 bases and 6 bases, there was a span of 15 bases. CDR3 loop: CASSALVKGDGYTF. CDR3 bases: TGTGCCAGCAGCGCCCTTGTTAAGGGGGATGGCTACACCTTC.

V gene TRBV30 combines with J gene TRBJ1-1; D ambiguous. The ends were cut back, 5 bases at V and 0 bases at J, with 19 bases in the middle. CDR3 length: 16 amino acids. Looked up from germline, CDR1 is GTSNPN and CDR2 is SVGIG (reference sequence). CDR3 coding DNA: TGTGCCTGGCAGTGGGCCCTACGGAGGGTGAACACTGAAGCTTTCTTT. It yields the protein CAWQWALRRVNTEAFF.

This clone was seen a single time. This chain joins TRBV6-5 and TRBJ2-7; D may be TRBD1 (6 bases). The germline CDR1 and CDR2 sequences are MNHEY and SVGAGI. V was shortened by 5 bases and J by 4 bases, with 18 bases between the two germline ends. The CDR3 loop spans 15 amino acids. The chain's CDR3 is CASSITGMDLYEQYF. The CDR3, as DNA: TGTGCCAGCAGTATAACAGGGATGGATTTGTACGAGCAGTACTTC.

The V call is TRBV19, the J call TRBJ2-3; D is unresolved. The CDR3 runs 14 residues. Per germline, CDR1 LNHDA and CDR2 SQIVND (reference sequence). Trimming shortened V by 2 bases and J by 2 bases, and 8 bases separated the two germline ends. The CDR3 nucleotides are TGTGCCAGTAGTATACCGCCTAACACAGATACGCAGTATTTT. It encodes CASSIPPNTDTQYF.

This clone appeared a few times. This chain links TRBV4-1 with TRBJ2-2, with D perhaps TRBD1 (5 bases). V gave up 3 bases and J gave up 2 bases, with 13 bases separating them. This CDR3 is 16 amino acids long. Germline-derived CDR1 and CDR2 are MGHRA and YSYEKL. The CDR3 DNA reads TGCGCCAGCAGCCACGAGAGACAGCCAAACACCGGGGAGCTGTTTTTT. This sequence encodes CASSHERQPNTGELFF.

The chain has TRBV9 and TRBJ2-3, with unresolved D. Germline values: CDR1 SGDLS, CDR2 YYNGEE. This CDR3 comprises 15 residues. Between the trimmed V and J ends, which lost 0 bases and 3 bases, there was a span of 11 bases. The CDR3 DNA reads TGTGCCAGCAGCGTAGAGAGCTATCCAACAGATACGCAGTATTTT. Its translation is CASSVESYPTDTQYF.

The V call is TRBV27, the J call TRBJ1-2; no clear D. Trimming shortened V by 4 bases and J by 6 bases, and 21 bases separated the two germline ends. CDR1 is MNHEY, CDR2 SMNVEV, per germline (reference sequence). The CDR3 spans 16 residues. The CDR3 loop is CASSYHPRQPIHGYTF. The CDR3 DNA sequence: TGTGCCAGCAGTTATCATCCCAGGCAGCCTATTCATGGCTACACCTTC.

The chain carries TRBV11-2 and TRBJ1-1; tentative D call: TRBD1 (5 bases). Trimming left V 5 bases short and J 1 base short, with 8 bases between. Germline V lookup: CDR1 SGHAT, CDR2 FQNNGV. There are 13 residues in the CDR3. DNA for the CDR3: TGTGCCAGCAGCCAAACAGGGAACACTGAAGCTTTCTTT. It codes for CASSQTGNTEAFF.

The chain employs TRBV5-1 and TRBJ1-1; D is perhaps TRBD1 (6 bases). Trimming left V 1 base short and J 1 base short, with 20 bases between. The CDR3 has 18 residues. CDR1 and CDR2 (germline): SGHRS, YFSETQ. For the CDR3, the DNA is TGCGCCAGCAGCTTGACAGGGCGTGGGTTAGGAAGGAACACTGAAGCTTTCTTT. Translated: CASSLTGRGLGRNTEAFF.

The chain links TRBV12-3 or TRBV12-4 to TRBJ1-2; TRBD1 matches at 7 bases. CDR3 length: 13 amino acids. After removal of 5 bases from V and 8 bases from J, the junction contained 8 bases not matched to a gene. DNA for the CDR3: TGTGCCAGCAGTCCAGGGGGGCGCAGGGGCTACACCTTC. This codes for CASSPGGRRGYTF.

The rearrangement joins TRBV18 to TRBJ2-2; D is ambiguous. Germline values: CDR1 KGHSH, CDR2 LQKENI. CDR3 size: 13 residues. V was pared by 3 bases and J by 5 bases, with 7 bases between. In DNA form, the CDR3 reads TGTGCCAGCTCACCCTCCCTGACCGGGGAGCTGTTTTTT. It is translated as CASSPSLTGELFF.

This chain connects TRBV10-3 to TRBJ2-2, with D possibly matching TRBD1 (6 bases). Per the germline V gene, CDR1 is ENHRY and CDR2 is SYGVKD. This CDR3 is 16 amino acids long. Trimming shortened V by 4 bases and J by 3 bases, and 15 bases separated the two germline ends. CDR3 amino acids: CAISGKGDLYTGELFF. In DNA form, the CDR3 reads TGTGCCATCAGTGGGAAGGGGGACCTCTACACCGGGGAGCTGTTTTTT.